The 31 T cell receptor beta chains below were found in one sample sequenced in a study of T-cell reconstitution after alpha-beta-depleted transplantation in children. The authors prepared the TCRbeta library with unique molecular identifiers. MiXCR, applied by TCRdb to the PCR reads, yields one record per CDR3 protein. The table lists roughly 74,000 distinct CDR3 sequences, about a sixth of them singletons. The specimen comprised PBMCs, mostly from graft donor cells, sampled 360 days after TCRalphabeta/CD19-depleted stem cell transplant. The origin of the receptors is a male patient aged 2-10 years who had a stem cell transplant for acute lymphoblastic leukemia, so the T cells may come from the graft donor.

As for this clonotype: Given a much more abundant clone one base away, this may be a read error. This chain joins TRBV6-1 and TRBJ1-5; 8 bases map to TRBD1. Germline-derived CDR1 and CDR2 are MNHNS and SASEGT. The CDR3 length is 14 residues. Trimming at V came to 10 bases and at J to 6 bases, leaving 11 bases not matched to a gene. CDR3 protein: CANTMDRESQPQHF. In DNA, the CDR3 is TGTGCCAACACCATGGACAGGGAAAGTCAGCCCCAGCATTTT.

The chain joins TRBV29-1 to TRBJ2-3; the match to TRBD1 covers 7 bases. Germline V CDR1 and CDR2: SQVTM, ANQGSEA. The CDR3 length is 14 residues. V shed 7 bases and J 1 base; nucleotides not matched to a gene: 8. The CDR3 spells CSGKTGFRTDTQYF. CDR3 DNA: TGCAGCGGGAAGACAGGGTTTCGCACAGATACGCAGTATTTT.

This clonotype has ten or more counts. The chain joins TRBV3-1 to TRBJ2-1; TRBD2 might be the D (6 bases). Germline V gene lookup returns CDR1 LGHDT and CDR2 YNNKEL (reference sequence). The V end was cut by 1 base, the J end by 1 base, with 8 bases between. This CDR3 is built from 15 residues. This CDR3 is CASSQVLASYNEQFF. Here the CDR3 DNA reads TGTGCCAGCAGCCAAGTACTAGCTTCCTACAATGAGCAGTTCTTC.

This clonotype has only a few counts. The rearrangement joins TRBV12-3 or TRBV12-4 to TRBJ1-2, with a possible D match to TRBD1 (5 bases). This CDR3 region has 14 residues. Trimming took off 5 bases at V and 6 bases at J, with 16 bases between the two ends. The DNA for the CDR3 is TGTGCCAGCAGTCATTCAACAGGACTTCATGGCTACACCTTC. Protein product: CASSHSTGLHGYTF.

The CDR3 DNA reads as TGCAGTGCAAGACAGGGCTTCTACAATGAGCAGTTCTTC. As protein: CSARQGFYNEQFF. J is TRBJ2-1 and V is TRBV20-1, with 7 bases aligning to TRBD1. CDR1 is DFQATT, CDR2 SNEGSKA, per germline (reference sequence). J gave up 3 bases and V 6 bases, and 5 bases lay outside the gene matches. The CDR3 spans 13 residues.

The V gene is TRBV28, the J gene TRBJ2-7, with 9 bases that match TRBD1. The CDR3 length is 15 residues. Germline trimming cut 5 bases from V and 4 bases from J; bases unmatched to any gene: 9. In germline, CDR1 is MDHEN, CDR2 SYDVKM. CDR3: CASSLPGQGKYEQYF. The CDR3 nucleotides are TGTGCCAGCAGTCTTCCGGGACAGGGAAAATACGAGCAGTACTTC.

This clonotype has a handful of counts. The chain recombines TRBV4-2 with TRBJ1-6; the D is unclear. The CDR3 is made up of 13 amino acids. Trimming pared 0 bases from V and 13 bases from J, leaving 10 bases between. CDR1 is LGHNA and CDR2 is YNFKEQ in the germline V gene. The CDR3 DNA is TGTGCCAGCAGCCAAGACCGTACGATCCCCCTCCACTTT. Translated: CASSQDRTIPLHF.

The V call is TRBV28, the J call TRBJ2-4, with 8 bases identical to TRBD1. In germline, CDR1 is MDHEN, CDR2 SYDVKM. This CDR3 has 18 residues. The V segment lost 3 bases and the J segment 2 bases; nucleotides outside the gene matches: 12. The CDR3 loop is CASSLGIRGLGPKNIQYF. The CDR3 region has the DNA TGTGCCAGCAGTTTGGGGATCAGGGGGCTGGGACCCAAAAACATTCAGTACTTC.

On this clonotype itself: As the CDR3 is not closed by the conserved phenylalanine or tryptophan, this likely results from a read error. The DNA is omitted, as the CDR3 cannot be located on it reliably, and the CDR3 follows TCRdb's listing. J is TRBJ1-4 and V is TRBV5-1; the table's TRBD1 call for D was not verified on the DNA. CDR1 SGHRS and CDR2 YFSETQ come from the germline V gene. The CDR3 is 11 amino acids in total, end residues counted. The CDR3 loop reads CASSTPGTDRA.

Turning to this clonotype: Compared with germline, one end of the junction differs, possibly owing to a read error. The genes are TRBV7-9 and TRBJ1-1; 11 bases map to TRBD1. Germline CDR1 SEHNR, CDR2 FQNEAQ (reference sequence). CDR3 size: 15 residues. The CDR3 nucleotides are TGTGCCAGCAGCCCCGGGGACAGGGGGAACACTGAAGTTTTCTTT. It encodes CASSPGDRGNTEVFF.

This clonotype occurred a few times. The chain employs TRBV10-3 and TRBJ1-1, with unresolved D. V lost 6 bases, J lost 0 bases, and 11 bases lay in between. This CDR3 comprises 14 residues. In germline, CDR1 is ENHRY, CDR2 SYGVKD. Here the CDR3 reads CAIRRTNMNTEAFF. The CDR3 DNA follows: TGTGCCATCAGGCGGACTAACATGAACACTGAAGCTTTCTTT.

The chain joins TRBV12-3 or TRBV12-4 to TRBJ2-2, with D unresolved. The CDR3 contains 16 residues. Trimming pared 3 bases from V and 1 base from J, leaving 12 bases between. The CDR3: CASSFEGLKNTGELFF. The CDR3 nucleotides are TGTGCCAGCAGTTTTGAAGGTCTGAAGAACACCGGGGAGCTGTTTTTT.

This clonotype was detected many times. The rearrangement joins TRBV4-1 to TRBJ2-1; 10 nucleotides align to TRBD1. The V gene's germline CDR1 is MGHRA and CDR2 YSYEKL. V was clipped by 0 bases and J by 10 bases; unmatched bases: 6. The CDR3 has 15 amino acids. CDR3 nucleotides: TGCGCCAGCAGCCAAGAGGGGACAGGGGTTTTGGAGCAGTTCTTC. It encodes CASSQEGTGVLEQFF.

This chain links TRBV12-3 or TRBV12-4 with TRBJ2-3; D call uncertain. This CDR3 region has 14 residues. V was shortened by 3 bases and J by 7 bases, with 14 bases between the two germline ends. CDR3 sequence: CASSFLQAANTQYF. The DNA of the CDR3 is TGTGCCAGCAGTTTTCTCCAGGCTGCGAATACGCAGTATTTT.

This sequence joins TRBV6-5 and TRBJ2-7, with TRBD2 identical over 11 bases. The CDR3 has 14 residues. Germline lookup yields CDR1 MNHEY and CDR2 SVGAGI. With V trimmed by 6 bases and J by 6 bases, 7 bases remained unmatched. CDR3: CASSRTSGYSEQYF. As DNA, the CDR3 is TGTGCCAGCAGCAGGACTAGCGGGTACTCCGAGCAGTACTTC.

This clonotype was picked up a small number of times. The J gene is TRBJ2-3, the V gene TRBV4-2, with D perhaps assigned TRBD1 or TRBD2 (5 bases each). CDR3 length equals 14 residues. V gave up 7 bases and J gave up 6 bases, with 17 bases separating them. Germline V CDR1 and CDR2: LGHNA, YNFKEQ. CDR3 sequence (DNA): TGTGCCAGCACAGGGAGATCACGTTGGGATACGCAGTATTTT. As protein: CASTGRSRWDTQYF.

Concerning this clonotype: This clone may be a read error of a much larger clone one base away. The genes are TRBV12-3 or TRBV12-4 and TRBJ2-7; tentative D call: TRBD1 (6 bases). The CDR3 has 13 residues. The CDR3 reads CARSSGHFYEQYF. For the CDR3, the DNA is TGTGCCAGAAGTTCGGGACATTTTTACGAGCAGTACTTC.

DNA for the CDR3: TGTGCCAGCAGCTTCGTCATAGCCCGGGACAGGAAAGCCAAAAACATTCAGTACTTC. Protein sequence: CASSFVIARDRKAKNIQYF. The J gene is TRBJ2-4, the V gene TRBV11-1; 8 nucleotides agree with TRBD1. Germline V gives CDR1 SGHAT, CDR2 FQDESV (reference sequence). The CDR3 is 19 residues long. V trimming: 3 bases; J trimming: 0 bases; junction bases outside the gene matches: 13.

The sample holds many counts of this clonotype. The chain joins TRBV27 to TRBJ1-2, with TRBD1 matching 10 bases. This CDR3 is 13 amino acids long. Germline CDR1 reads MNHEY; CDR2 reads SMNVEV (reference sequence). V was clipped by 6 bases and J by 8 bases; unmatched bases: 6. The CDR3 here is CASRDRGREGYTF. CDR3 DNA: TGTGCCAGCAGAGACAGGGGGCGCGAAGGCTACACCTTC.

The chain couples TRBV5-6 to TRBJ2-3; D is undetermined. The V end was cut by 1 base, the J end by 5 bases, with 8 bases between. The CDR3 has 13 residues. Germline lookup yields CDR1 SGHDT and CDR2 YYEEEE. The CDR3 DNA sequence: TGTGCCAGCAGCTTGACGAGCGAAGATACGCAGTATTTT. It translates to CASSLTSEDTQYF. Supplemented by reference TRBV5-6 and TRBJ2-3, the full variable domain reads DAGVTQSPTHLIKTRGQQVTLRCSPKSGHDTVSWYQQALGQGPQFIFQYYEEEERQRGNFPDRFSGHQFPNYSSELNVNALLLGDSALYLCASSLTSEDTQYFGPGTRLTVL.

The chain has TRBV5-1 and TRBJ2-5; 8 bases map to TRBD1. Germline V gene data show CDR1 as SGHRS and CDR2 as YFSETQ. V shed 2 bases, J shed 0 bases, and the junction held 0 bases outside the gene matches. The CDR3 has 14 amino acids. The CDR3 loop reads CASSLQGDQETQYF. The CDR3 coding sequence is TGCGCCAGCAGCTTACAGGGGGACCAAGAGACCCAGTACTTC.

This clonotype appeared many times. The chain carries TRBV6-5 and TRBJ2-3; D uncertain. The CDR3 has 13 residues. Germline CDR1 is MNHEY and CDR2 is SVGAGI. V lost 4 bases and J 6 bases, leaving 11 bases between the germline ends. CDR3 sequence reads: CASSSPLGDTQYF. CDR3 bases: TGTGCCAGCAGTTCCCCACTGGGGGATACGCAGTATTTT.

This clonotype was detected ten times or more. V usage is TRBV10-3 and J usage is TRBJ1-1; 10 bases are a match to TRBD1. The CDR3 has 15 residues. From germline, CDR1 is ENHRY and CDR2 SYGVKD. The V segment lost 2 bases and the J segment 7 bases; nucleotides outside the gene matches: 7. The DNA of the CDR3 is TGTGCCATCAGTGAGACCGACAGGGGGCAGGTTGAAGCTTTCTTT. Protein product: CAISETDRGQVEAFF.

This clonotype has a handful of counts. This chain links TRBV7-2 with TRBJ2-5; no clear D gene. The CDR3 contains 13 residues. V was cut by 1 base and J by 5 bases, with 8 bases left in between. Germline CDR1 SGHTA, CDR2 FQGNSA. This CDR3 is CASSLESWETQYF. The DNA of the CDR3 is TGTGCCAGCAGCTTAGAGTCCTGGGAGACCCAGTACTTC.

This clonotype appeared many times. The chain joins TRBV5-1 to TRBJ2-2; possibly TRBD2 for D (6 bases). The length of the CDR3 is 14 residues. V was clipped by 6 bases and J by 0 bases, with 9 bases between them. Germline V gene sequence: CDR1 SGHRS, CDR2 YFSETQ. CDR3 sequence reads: CASNPSANTGELFF. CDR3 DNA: TGCGCCAGCAACCCTAGCGCGAACACCGGGGAGCTGTTTTTT.

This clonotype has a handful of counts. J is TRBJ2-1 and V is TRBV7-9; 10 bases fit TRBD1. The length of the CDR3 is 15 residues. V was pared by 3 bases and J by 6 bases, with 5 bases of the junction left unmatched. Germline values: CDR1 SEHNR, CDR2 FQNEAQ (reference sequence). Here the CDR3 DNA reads TGTGCCAGCAGCTTCGACAGGGGGCGAATCAATGAGCAGTTCTTC. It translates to CASSFDRGRINEQFF. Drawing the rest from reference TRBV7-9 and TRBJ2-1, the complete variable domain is DTGVSQNPRHKITKRGQNVTFRCDPISEHNRLYWYRQTLGQGPEFLTYFQNEAQLEKSRLLSDRFSAERPKGSFSTLEIQRTEQGDSAMYLCASSFDRGRINEQFFGPGTRLTVL.

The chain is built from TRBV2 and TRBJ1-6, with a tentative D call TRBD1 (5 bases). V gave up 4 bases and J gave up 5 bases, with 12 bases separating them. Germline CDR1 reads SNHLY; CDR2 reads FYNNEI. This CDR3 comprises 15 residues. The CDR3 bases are TGTGCCAGCAGTGCTGGCAGGGCCCATAATTCACCCCTCCACTTT. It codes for CASSAGRAHNSPLHF.

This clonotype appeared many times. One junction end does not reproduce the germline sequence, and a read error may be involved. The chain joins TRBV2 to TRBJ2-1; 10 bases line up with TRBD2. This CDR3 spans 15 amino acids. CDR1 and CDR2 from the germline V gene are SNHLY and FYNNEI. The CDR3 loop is CATSIAGGYYNEQFF. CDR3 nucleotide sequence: TGTGCCACCAGTATAGCGGGAGGTTACTACAATGAGCAGTTCTTC.

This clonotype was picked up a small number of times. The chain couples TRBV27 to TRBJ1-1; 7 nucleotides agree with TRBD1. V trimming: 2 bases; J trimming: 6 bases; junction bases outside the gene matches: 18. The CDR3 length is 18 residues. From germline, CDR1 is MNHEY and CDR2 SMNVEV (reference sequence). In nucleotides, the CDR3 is TGTGCCAGCAGTTTAAGACAGGGAGGTGGCCGCCGGAGGTCTGAAGCTTTCTTT. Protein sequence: CASSLRQGGGRRRSEAFF.

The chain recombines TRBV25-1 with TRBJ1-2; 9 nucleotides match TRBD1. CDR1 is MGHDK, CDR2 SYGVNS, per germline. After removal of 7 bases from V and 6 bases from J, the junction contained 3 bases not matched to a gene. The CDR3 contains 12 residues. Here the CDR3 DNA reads TGTGCCAGCACTGACAGGGGGAATGGCTACACCTTC. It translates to CASTDRGNGYTF.

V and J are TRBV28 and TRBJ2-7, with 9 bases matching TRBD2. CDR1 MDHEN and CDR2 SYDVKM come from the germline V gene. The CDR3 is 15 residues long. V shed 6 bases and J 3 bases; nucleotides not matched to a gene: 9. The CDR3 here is CASSRSGSRSYEQYF. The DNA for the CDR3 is TGTGCCAGCAGCCGTAGCGGGAGTAGAAGCTACGAGCAGTACTTC.